What follows are 28 T cell receptor beta chains derived from one specimen sequenced in a study of OX40 agonist ivuxolimab in advanced cancers. The method was immunoSEQ multiplex PCR; TCRdb's version includes in-frame clones alone and lacks a portion of them. The sample contains about 88,000 clones, 75% to 90% of which appear only once. Material: CD4+ or CD8+ T cells sorted from blood, obtained in a trial of the OX40 agonist ivuxolimab. These receptors were obtained from an adult with an advanced solid tumor such as melanoma, head and neck, liver or kidney cancer.

The V call is TRBV18, the J call TRBJ2-5; no clear D. The germline gives CDR1 KGHSH, CDR2 LQKENI. The CDR3 runs 16 residues. V was cut by 6 bases and J by 2 bases, with 19 bases left in between. CDR3 in DNA: TGTGCCAGCTCGTGGGAACGGAGACTGAGGCAAGAGACCCAGTACTTC. It encodes CASSWERRLRQETQYF.

The chain recombines TRBV6-1 with TRBJ1-1, with 8 bases fitting TRBD1. The CDR3 consists of 15 residues. The germline CDR1 and CDR2 sequences are MNHNS and SASEGT. Losses at the gene ends were 2 bases for V and 10 bases for J; bases not matched to a gene: 12. The DNA of the CDR3 is TGTGCCAGCAGTGAAAACAACAGGGGGGGCTACGGAGCTTTCTTT. Its protein is CASSENNRGGYGAFF.

This clone was seen just once. This chain's CDR3 is CASRPGSLETQYF. CDR3 coding DNA: TGTGCCAGCAGGCCGGGTTCATTGGAGACCCAGTACTTC. The chain uses TRBV6-5 and TRBJ2-5; no firm D call. The CDR3 contains 13 residues. Between the trimmed V and J ends, which lost 6 bases and 5 bases, there was a span of 13 bases. Germline CDR1 and CDR2: MNHEY and SVGAGI.

The V call is TRBV4-3, the J call TRBJ2-5; a possible D gene is TRBD1 (5 bases). The J call is doubtful: the DNA matches TRBJ2-7 better. CDR3 length: 16 residues. CDR1 and CDR2 from the germline V gene are LGHNA and YSLEER. CDR3 amino acids: CASSHSSGSPFYEQYF. CDR3 DNA sequence: TGCGCCAGCAGCCATAGCTCAGGGTCCCCTTTCTACGAGCAGTACTTC.

V and J are TRBV5-5 and TRBJ2-1; 10 bases align to TRBD2. This CDR3 comprises 17 residues. Germline assignment: CDR1 SGHKS and CDR2 YYEKEE (reference sequence). V was clipped by 1 base and J by 2 bases; unmatched bases: 6. The CDR3 DNA is TGTGCCAGCAGCTTGACAGGACTAGCGGCAACCTACAATGAGCAGTTCTTC. As protein: CASSLTGLAATYNEQFF.

The genes are TRBV30 and TRBJ1-1; D gene uncertain. In germline, CDR1 is GTSNPN, CDR2 SVGIG (reference sequence). The CDR3 has 13 residues. Trimming took off 1 base at V and 3 bases at J, with 9 bases between the two ends. The CDR3 reads CAWSGQPYTEAFF. The CDR3 DNA is TGTGCCTGGAGTGGGCAGCCGTACACTGAAGCTTTCTTT.

The chain carries TRBV9 and TRBJ1-2; D is ambiguous. Trimming stripped 0 bases from V and 9 bases from J, with 18 bases between. Germline V gives CDR1 SGDLS, CDR2 YYNGEE. The CDR3 has 15 residues. CDR3 nucleotides: TGTGCCAGCAGCGTAGTGTCGCGGCCTCCAGGTAGCTACACCTTC. Amino acid sequence: CASSVVSRPPGSYTF.

This chain links TRBV28 with TRBJ1-5; 10 bases are a match to TRBD1. Germline V gene sequence: CDR1 MDHEN, CDR2 SYDVKM. Losses at the gene ends were 6 bases for V and 2 bases for J; bases not matched to a gene: 4. The CDR3 loop spans 15 amino acids. This CDR3 reads CASRTGGAGNQPQHF. The CDR3, as DNA: TGTGCCAGCAGGACAGGGGGCGCAGGCAATCAGCCCCAGCATTTT. Complete variable domain (other parts from reference TRBV28 and TRBJ1-5): DVKVTQSSRYLVKRTGEKVFLECVQDMDHENMFWYRQDPGLGLRLIYFSYDVKMKEKGDIPEGYSVSREKKERFSLILESASTNQTSMYLCASRTGGAGNQPQHFGDGTRLSIL.

DNA of the CDR3: TGTGCCAGCAGGAGCGGGGGGTTCGCCAAAAACATTCAGTACTTC. This gives the protein CASRSGGFAKNIQYF. V gene TRBV6-5 combines with J gene TRBJ2-4, with 9 bases lining up with TRBD2. Trimming removed 6 bases from V and 1 base from J; junction bases left unmatched: 4. CDR3 length: 15 amino acids. Germline V gene sequence: CDR1 MNHEY, CDR2 SVGAGI.

The chain combines TRBV30 with TRBJ1-5; 8 positions agree with TRBD1. Germline V gene data show CDR1 as GTSNPN and CDR2 as SVGIG (reference sequence). This CDR3 comprises 13 residues. J lost 5 bases, V lost 4 bases, and 4 bases had no gene match. CDR3 in amino acids: CAWTGGADQPQHF. For the CDR3, the DNA is TGTGCCTGGACAGGGGGCGCAGATCAGCCCCAGCATTTT.

This chain links TRBV28 with TRBJ1-1; TRBD1 matches at 7 bases. Trimming took 4 bases from V and 5 from J; bases not matched to a gene: 7. Germline CDR1 is MDHEN and CDR2 is SYDVKM. This CDR3 region has 14 residues. CDR3 in amino acids: CASSSYRGGTEAFF. The CDR3 DNA reads as TGTGCCAGCAGTTCCTACAGGGGAGGAACTGAAGCTTTCTTT.

This chain connects TRBV19 to TRBJ2-7, with TRBD2 as a possible D gene (6 bases). V lost 5 bases and J lost 1, with 12 bases in between. The CDR3 is 14 residues long. Germline lookup yields CDR1 LNHDA and CDR2 SQIVND (reference sequence). CDR3 sequence (DNA): TGTGCCAGTAGTGGGATTGCGGGATCCTACGAGCAGTACTTC. It encodes CASSGIAGSYEQYF. Looking up the rest from reference TRBV19 and TRBJ2-7 gives the full variable domain: DGGITQSPKYLFRKEGQNVTLSCEQNLNHDAMYWYRQDPGQGLRLIYYSQIVNDFQKGDIAEGYSVSREKKESFPLTVTSAQKNPTAFYLCASSGIAGSYEQYFGPGTRLTVT.

A note on this clone: Other nucleotide sequences in the sample specify the same CDR3. This chain joins TRBV7-2 and TRBJ2-3, with 8 bases matching TRBD2. The CDR3 extends over 15 amino acids. V lost 2 bases to trimming and J lost 2 bases; unmatched junction nucleotides: 3. CDR1 SGHTA and CDR2 FQGNSA come from the germline V gene. CDR3: CASSLLAGLTDTQYF. The CDR3 nucleotides read TGTGCCAGCAGCTTATTAGCGGGACTCACAGATACGCAGTATTTT.

A word on this clone: An end of the junction differs from the germline gene, which may be a read error. V gene TRBV5-4 combines with J gene TRBJ2-1; D possibly corresponds to TRBD2 (7 bases). Germline CDR1 reads SGHNT; CDR2 reads YYREEE (reference sequence). The CDR3 sequence is 16 residues long. The CDR3 reads CASSSPGAGAYSEQFF. CDR3 sequence (DNA): TGTGCCAGCAGCTCCCCGGGGGCGGGGGCCTACAGTGAGCAGTTCTTC.

The chain recombines TRBV11-3 with TRBJ2-4; D is possibly TRBD2 (6 bases). The CDR3 has 15 amino acids. Germline CDR1 reads SGHNT; CDR2 reads YENEEA. Trimming stripped 3 bases from V and 8 bases from J, with 17 bases between. The CDR3 here is CASSLAGRRGDIQYF. Here the CDR3 DNA reads TGTGCCAGCAGCTTGGCCGGGAGAAGAGGGGACATTCAGTACTTC.

The V and J genes are TRBV5-5 and TRBJ2-2, with 9 bases that match TRBD1. The CDR3 has 15 amino acids. J gave up 4 bases and V 2 bases, and 3 bases lay outside the gene matches. CDR1 SGHKS and CDR2 YYEKEE come from the germline V gene (reference sequence). The CDR3 here is CASSFGTGFTGELFF. The CDR3 bases are TGTGCCAGCAGCTTTGGGACAGGGTTCACCGGGGAGCTGTTTTTT.

The chain employs TRBV5-6 and TRBJ2-7; 8 positions agree with TRBD1. The junction had 6 bases not matched to a gene; V was cut back by 0 bases and J by 1 base. Germline V CDR1 and CDR2: SGHDT, YYEEEE. This CDR3 region has 16 residues. The CDR3 region is CASSLALGTGSYEQYF. CDR3 DNA sequence: TGTGCCAGCAGCTTGGCCTTGGGGACAGGTTCCTACGAGCAGTACTTC. The variable domain in full, with the rest retrieved from reference TRBV5-6 and TRBJ2-7, is DAGVTQSPTHLIKTRGQQVTLRCSPKSGHDTVSWYQQALGQGPQFIFQYYEEEERQRGNFPDRFSGHQFPNYSSELNVNALLLGDSALYLCASSLALGTGSYEQYFGPGTRLTVT.

The V call is TRBV5-4, the J call TRBJ1-1, with D perhaps matching TRBD1 (6 bases). Per germline, CDR1 SGHNT and CDR2 YYREEE (reference sequence). V dropped 0 bases and J dropped 11 bases, with 14 bases sitting between them. The CDR3 spans 13 residues. The CDR3 nucleotides read TGTGCCAGCAGCTTGGAGGGGGGGCACAGGGCTTTCTTT. Translating it yields CASSLEGGHRAFF.

The chain is built from TRBV5-5 and TRBJ1-1; D not resolved. The V end lost 0 bases, the J end lost 8 bases, and 20 bases lay between the germline ends. Germline CDR1 and CDR2: SGHKS and YYEKEE (reference sequence). CDR3 length: 16 residues. CDR3 DNA sequence: TGTGCCAGCAGCTTGGGTTCTTGGCGACTGATCGGCGAAGCTTTCTTT. Its protein product is CASSLGSWRLIGEAFF.

This clone appeared a single time. V usage is TRBV7-2 and J usage is TRBJ2-3; no reliable D call. This CDR3 has 15 residues. Germline-derived CDR1 and CDR2 are SGHTA and FQGNSA. V was clipped by 2 bases and J by 0 bases, with 9 bases between them. The CDR3 loop is CASSLFLLSTDTQYF. CDR3 sequence (DNA): TGTGCCAGCAGCTTATTTCTATTGAGCACAGATACGCAGTATTTT.

The chain uses TRBV19 and TRBJ2-2; D uncertain. The germline V and J ends were trimmed by 6 bases and 1 base, with 15 bases remaining between them. The CDR3 consists of 16 residues. Germline CDR1 and CDR2: LNHDA and SQIVND (reference sequence). CDR3 nucleotide sequence: TGTGCCAGTAGCCGACACACCGACCAGAACACCGGGGAGCTGTTTTTT. As protein: CASSRHTDQNTGELFF.

The CDR3 DNA reads TGTGCCAGCAGCGCCCGGCAGGGGGTCAATGAGCAGTTCTTC. It specifies CASSARQGVNEQFF. The chain recombines TRBV13 with TRBJ2-1, with TRBD1 matching 7 bases. The CDR3 covers 14 residues. V lost 5 bases, J lost 6 bases, and 7 bases stayed unmatched. Per germline, CDR1 PRHDT and CDR2 FYEKMQ (reference sequence).

The chain combines TRBV20-1 with TRBJ2-5, with no clear D. Trimming removed 1 base at V and 11 bases at J, with 8 bases between. The CDR3 is 10 residues long. CDR1 is DFQATT, CDR2 SNEGSKA, per germline (reference sequence). The chain's CDR3 is CSARGKPQYF. CDR3 DNA: TGCAGTGCTAGAGGGAAGCCTCAGTACTTC.

The V gene is TRBV7-3, the J gene TRBJ2-7; 7 nucleotides line up with TRBD1. The CDR3 contains 15 residues. CDR1 and CDR2 from the germline V gene are SGHTA and FQGTGA. The junction had 8 bases not matched to a gene; V was cut back by 5 bases and J by 1 base. The CDR3 loop is CASSPTGTESYEQYF. CDR3 nucleotide sequence: TGTGCCAGCAGCCCGACGGGGACAGAATCCTACGAGCAGTACTTC. Full variable domain (remainder filled in from reference TRBV7-3 and TRBJ2-7): GAGVSQTPSNKVTEKGKYVELRCDPISGHTALYWYRQSLGQGPEFLIYFQGTGAADDSGLPNDRFFAVRPEGSVSTLKIQRTERGDSAVYLCASSPTGTESYEQYFGPGTRLTVT.

J is TRBJ1-4 and V is TRBV10-3; D might be TRBD1 (5 bases). The CDR3 extends over 14 amino acids. V lost 6 bases and J lost 3, with 11 bases in between. Looked up from germline, CDR1 is ENHRY and CDR2 is SYGVKD. CDR3 coding DNA: TGTGCCATCAGGGGGACGTGGCCTAATGAAAAACTGTTTTTT. Encoded protein: CAIRGTWPNEKLFF.

This clone was picked up one time. This chain connects TRBV7-9 to TRBJ2-3, with 7 positions matching TRBD1. Germline lookup yields CDR1 SEHNR and CDR2 FQNEAQ (reference sequence). V lost 4 bases to trimming and J lost 1 base; unmatched junction nucleotides: 8. The CDR3 runs 16 residues. CDR3 DNA sequence: TGTGCCAGCAGCTCCTCCAACAGGGGCCGCACAGATACGCAGTATTTT. Protein: CASSSSNRGRTDTQYF. Full variable domain (missing parts from reference TRBV7-9 and TRBJ2-3): DTGVSQNPRHKITKRGQNVTFRCDPISEHNRLYWYRQTLGQGPEFLTYFQNEAQLEKSRLLSDRFSAERPKGSFSTLEIQRTEQGDSAMYLCASSSSNRGRTDTQYFGPGTRLTVL.

The chain carries TRBV27 and TRBJ2-2, with 7 nucleotides matching TRBD2. Germline V gene sequence: CDR1 MNHEY, CDR2 SMNVEV (reference sequence). The CDR3 has 14 residues. After removal of 4 bases from V and 3 bases from J, the junction contained 2 bases not matched to a gene. In nucleotides, the CDR3 is TGTGCCAGCAGTTGGGGGGGGTACACCGGGGAGCTGTTTTTT. It translates to CASSWGGYTGELFF.

The V gene is TRBV6-6, the J gene TRBJ2-2; 7 nucleotides align to TRBD1. Germline trimming cut 4 bases from V and 6 bases from J; bases unmatched to any gene: 5. The CDR3 is 14 residues long. Germline V gives CDR1 MNHNY, CDR2 SVGAGI (reference sequence). This CDR3 reads CASSSGQFSGELFF. The CDR3 nucleotides read TGTGCCAGCAGTTCGGGACAGTTCTCCGGGGAGCTGTTTTTT.